Listed here are 13 T cell receptor beta chains from one sample, sequenced in a study of cytomegalovirus exposure and HLA in healthy donors. Using immunoSEQ multiplex PCR, the repertoire was profiled, and TCRdb retains in-frame clones only, with some absent. This table has 130,000 or so clones, about 90% appearing once. What was sequenced was PBMCs. The receptors were gathered from a man aged 25 to 45 in good health and CMV-seronegative.

This chain connects TRBV19 to TRBJ2-1, with D possibly matching TRBD2 (7 bases). Deletions cut 5 bases from V and 0 bases from J, with 14 bases between. Germline V gives CDR1 LNHDA, CDR2 SQIVND (reference sequence). The CDR3 contains 16 residues. As DNA, the CDR3 is TGTGCCAGTAGTCGGGGGGCGAGGAGCTCCTACAATGAGCAGTTCTTC. Amino acid sequence: CASSRGARSSYNEQFF.

This chain links TRBV10-3 with TRBJ2-7; D may be TRBD2 (6 bases). V dropped 8 bases and J dropped 4 bases, with 18 bases sitting between them. The CDR3 covers 14 residues. Germline assignment: CDR1 ENHRY and CDR2 SYGVKD. CDR3 sequence: CAIAAGNEVYEQYF. CDR3 in DNA: TGTGCCATCGCGGCGGGAAATGAGGTATACGAGCAGTACTTC.

The V call is TRBV7-3, the J call TRBJ2-7, with TRBD2 matching over 7 bases. Germline V gives CDR1 SGHTA, CDR2 FQGTGA. This CDR3 has 16 amino acids. Germline trimming cut 2 bases from V and 2 bases from J; bases unmatched to any gene: 9. Here the CDR3 DNA reads TGTGCCAGCAGCTTAGTGGGAGGGGCGACCCCCTACGAGCAGTACTTC. Amino acids: CASSLVGGATPYEQYF.

This sequence joins TRBV7-8 and TRBJ1-5; the match to TRBD1 covers 7 bases. CDR3 length equals 19 residues. The junction had 20 bases not matched to a gene; V was cut back by 5 bases and J by 4 bases. CDR1 and CDR2 (germline): SGHVS, FQNEAQ. CDR3 sequence (DNA): TGTGCCAGCAGCGCCATCCGGGACAGTACTGATCAGAGTAATCAGCCCCAGCATTTT. Amino acid sequence: CASSAIRDSTDQSNQPQHF. Drawing the rest from reference TRBV7-8 and TRBJ1-5, the complete variable domain is GAGVSQSPRYKVAKRGQDVALRCDPISGHVSLFWYQQALGQGPEFLTYFQNEAQLDKSGLPSDRFFAERPEGSVSTLKIQRTQQEDSAVYLCASSAIRDSTDQSNQPQHFGDGTRLSIL.

DNA for the CDR3: TGTGCCAGCAGGGGGGGACAGTACGAGCAGTACTTC. Translation: CASRGGQYEQYF. The chain combines TRBV6-6 with TRBJ2-7, with D possibly TRBD1 on 7 matching bases. V was trimmed by 6 bases and J by 4 bases, leaving 10 bases between them. CDR1 is MNHNY, CDR2 SVGAGI, per germline (reference sequence). This CDR3 region has 12 residues.

This chain joins TRBV4-2 and TRBJ2-5; D possibly corresponds to TRBD2 (5 bases). The CDR3 spans 15 residues. V was pared by 0 bases and J by 2 bases, with 10 bases between. Germline V gene lookup returns CDR1 LGHNA and CDR2 YNFKEQ. For the CDR3, the DNA is TGTGCCAGCAGCCAAGATGAGGGCCTACAAGAGACCCAGTACTTC. Amino acid sequence: CASSQDEGLQETQYF.

This clone appeared once. The chain joins TRBV27 to TRBJ2-7; D ambiguous. The CDR3 totals 14 residues. From germline, CDR1 is MNHEY and CDR2 SMNVEV (reference sequence). Between the trimmed V and J ends, which lost 3 bases and 5 bases, there was a span of 14 bases. CDR3 protein: CASSFTTTGDEQYF. The CDR3 coding sequence is TGTGCCAGCAGTTTCACAACAACGGGTGACGAGCAGTACTTC.

V gene TRBV5-1 combines with J gene TRBJ2-7; 8 bases are a match to TRBD1. The CDR3 loop spans 15 amino acids. The germline V gene encodes CDR1 SGHRS and CDR2 YFSETQ. V lost 4 bases, J lost 5 bases, and 11 bases stayed unmatched. The CDR3 reads CASSPTGQGAHEQYF. CDR3 nucleotides: TGCGCCAGCAGCCCAACAGGGCAGGGGGCGCACGAGCAGTACTTC.

This chain's CDR3 is CASSQGTGGEAFF. The CDR3 DNA is TGCGCCAGCAGCCAAGGGACAGGGGGCGAAGCTTTCTTT. This chain joins TRBV4-1 and TRBJ1-1, with 11 bases aligning to TRBD1. The CDR3 runs 13 residues. Germline-derived CDR1 and CDR2 are MGHRA and YSYEKL. The J segment lost 8 bases and the V segment lost 1 base, leaving 0 bases of the junction unmatched.

The chain links TRBV4-3 to TRBJ2-1; 8 positions match TRBD2. The germline V gene encodes CDR1 LGHNA and CDR2 YSLEER. The CDR3 is 17 residues long. After removal of 0 bases from V and 0 bases from J, the junction contained 4 bases not matched to a gene. The CDR3 bases are TGCGCCAGCAGCCAAGAGTGGGGGACTAGCTCCTACAATGAGCAGTTCTTC. Its translation: CASSQEWGTSSYNEQFF.

The chain carries TRBV7-2 and TRBJ1-2; 7 bases match TRBD1. This CDR3 has 15 residues. The trim removed 7 bases at V and 3 bases at J, leaving 11 bases unmatched. Germline V gene lookup returns CDR1 SGHTA and CDR2 FQGNSA. The CDR3 region is CASTPRPDRDYGYTF. In DNA, the CDR3 is TGTGCCAGCACACCTAGGCCCGACAGGGACTATGGCTACACCTTC.

V and J are TRBV9 and TRBJ2-3; D remains ambiguous. There are 13 residues in the CDR3. V was cut by 1 base and J by 1 base, with 4 bases left in between. Germline values: CDR1 SGDLS, CDR2 YYNGEE. CDR3 nucleotides: TGTGCCAGCAGCGTATCGGGCACAGATACGCAGTATTTT. As protein: CASSVSGTDTQYF. The full variable domain, completed using reference TRBV9 and TRBJ2-3, is DSGVTQTPKHLITATGQRVTLRCSPRSGDLSVYWYQQSLDQGLQFLIQYYNGEERAKGNILERFSAQQFPDLHSELNLSSLELGDSALYFCASSVSGTDTQYFGPGTRLTVL.

CDR3 region: CASSSRGGPGANVLTF. CDR3 nucleotide sequence: TGTGCCAGCAGCTCGCGCGGGGGACCTGGGGCCAACGTCCTGACTTTC. The V call is TRBV11-3, the J call TRBJ2-6, with 7 positions matching TRBD2. The ends lost 4 bases at V and 2 bases at J; junction bases unmatched: 5. The CDR3 consists of 16 residues. Germline V lookup: CDR1 SGHNT, CDR2 YENEEA.